This is a list of T cell receptor beta chains from one sample in a study of monozygotic twins with inflammatory bowel disease. From the 5' RACE reads, TCRdb lists one entry per CDR3 protein and no DNA. This table lists some 130,000 distinct CDR3 sequences. Sequenced: blood. The source is a human donor with ulcerative colitis or Crohn's disease, or a healthy co-twin of an affected twin (not recorded which). CDR3s include the opening cysteine and the closing phenylalanine or tryptophan.

CDR3: CASSQEGRLGEKLFF; length: 15; J: TRBJ1-4; V: TRBV4-1
CDR3: CASSSGAGEAFF; length: 12; J: TRBJ1-1; V: TRBV5-1
CDR3: CASSLGDRGLNSPLHF; length: 16; J: TRBJ1-6; V: TRBV7-9
CDR3: CASSFSANEQFF; length: 12; J: TRBJ2-1; V: TRBV7-2
CDR3: CASSFPSGSKANEQFF; length: 16; J: TRBJ2-1; V: TRBV5-1
CDR3: CASSYWAQPEFGFYYEQYF; length: 19; J: TRBJ2-7; V: TRBV6-5
CDR3: CASSGRGIGTEAFF; length: 14; J: TRBJ1-1; V: TRBV9
CDR3: CASSRTDNNSPLHF; length: 14; J: TRBJ1-6; V: TRBV3-1
CDR3: CASSETSGRADTQYF; length: 15; J: TRBJ2-3; V: TRBV6-1
CDR3: CATSREGQETQYF; length: 13; J: TRBJ2-5; V: TRBV15
CDR3: CASSLLGKLGNEQFF; length: 15; J: TRBJ2-1; V: TRBV7-3
CDR3: CASSYYSNQPQHF; length: 13; J: TRBJ1-5; V: TRBV6-5
CDR3: CATSDKVAETNTGELFF; length: 17; J: TRBJ2-2; V: TRBV24-1
CDR3: CASSFQTFTGELFF; length: 14; J: TRBJ2-2; V: TRBV12-3/TRBV12-4
CDR3: CASRGTGWGENIQYF; length: 15; J: TRBJ2-4; V: TRBV27
CDR3: CATSDSGRGGELFF; length: 14; J: TRBJ2-2; V: TRBV24-1
CDR3: CASSLDSSSTDTQYF; length: 15; J: TRBJ2-3; V: TRBV5-1
CDR3: CSARESPNNEQFF; length: 13; J: TRBJ2-1; V: TRBV20-1
CDR3: CASTGFKGYEQYF; length: 13; J: TRBJ2-7; V: TRBV7-8
CDR3: CSAVRLGRGLETQYF; length: 15; J: TRBJ2-5; V: TRBV20-1